This TCR beta chain was retrieved from a study of blood T cell repertoires in COVID-19 (dated by TCRdb to 2020 to 2021). Regarding the study in general: Samples covering the acute and convalescent phases of COVID-19 were provided by collaborators in the United States, Italy and Spain. The prospective study material was composed of cDNA or gDNA derived from T cells, B-cell-depleted T cells, or PBMCs. Deeply sampled blood TCRbeta repertoires from subjects exposed to, actively infected with, or recovered from COVID-19 were included in the dataset. A freely available public database, intended as a resource for researchers studying the immune response to SARS-CoV-2, is where the repertoires were released. Samples were obtained from the ongoing ImmuneRACE study (first 160 participants) and from about 1,300 subjects provided by 6 global collaborators. The sample metadata nearly always contained a de-identified subject ID, COVID-19 status, age in years and sex. Where available, HLA class I and class II types were taken from metadata supplied by the sample provider and were not determined by assay-based typing. Paper-wide results and their limitations: The quantity of clinical and demographic metadata differed by source and by participant and was supplied without curation.

Turning to this clone: Its antigen is still unknown. It has no much larger one-base neighbor in the sample; base qualities were not kept.

The immunoSEQ Assay, a bias-controlled multiplex PCR, was used to amplify TCRbeta CDR3 regions from genomic DNA. Per the source publication's procedure: The number of nucleated cells in each sample was estimated by amplification of reference gene primers within the assay. Sequence reads were collapsed and filtered to measure the absolute abundance of every unique TCRbeta CDR3 rearrangement. Productive Simpson clonality was computed per sample as the square root of Simpson's diversity index over productive rearrangements. TCRdb took over this immuneACCESS table, retaining in-frame rearrangements with V and J assigned. Such tables are incomplete; in checked studies, under half of the missing clones stem from an unresolved V gene, and the remainder is unexplained. The DNA was the basis for D and trimming; V, J and clone size are from that table. The table for this sample lists about 270,000 clones; 86% of them were counted only once. The ten most abundant clones make up about 12% of the sample.

In Seattle, one collaborating source enrolled patients while the infection was active and tracked those patients longitudinally over the course of disease. Collaborating institutions collected whole blood in K2EDTA tubes following their own protocols. For TCRbeta analysis, collaborators shipped samples in one of three forms: frozen whole blood, isolated PBMCs, or DNA extracted from either of those sample types. From the cysteine up to the phenylalanine, the CDR3 has a length of 14 residues. Of the read, only the CDR3 DNA is kept; its 42 bases are in frame from base 1. From the germline V gene (reference sequence), CDR1 is LNHDA and CDR2 is SQIVND. V lost 5 bases and J lost 8 bases; the stretch between them is 15 bases long.

Here the chain combines TRBV19 and TRBJ2-2; TRBD2 is a weak D gene call, 5 bases matching. The clonotype comes from a woman aged 25-40 years with COVID-19, enrolled during active disease. Specimen: peripheral blood. The nucleotide sequence is given as TGTGCCAGTAGTTTGGCTACGGGGATGGGGGAGCTGTTTTTT. Translated, this gives CASSLATGMGELFF.